The rows below give T cell receptor beta chains drawn from one sample of a study of OX40 agonist ivuxolimab in advanced cancers. Profiling relied on immunoSEQ multiplex PCR, and the TCRdb table lists in-frame clones only, not all of them. The sample includes around 64,000 clones, roughly 85% of them seen just once. Sequenced here: CD4+ or CD8+ T cells sorted from blood, sampled in a trial of the OX40 agonist ivuxolimab. The receptors originated from an adult with an advanced solid tumor such as melanoma, head and neck, liver or kidney cancer. Both conserved end residues are part of each CDR3. A D gene is named only where the DNA matches it firmly. Only part of the rows carry a size: once, few, many, or a class if the clone is expanded.

j_gene: TRBJ1-1; d_gene: TRBD1; abundance: -; v_gene: TRBV7-2; CDR3aa: CASRYIRQGSTEAFF; CDR3nt: TGTGCCAGCAGATATATCAGACAGGGAAGTACTGAAGCTTTCTTT
j_gene: TRBJ1-1; d_gene: TRBD1; abundance: once; v_gene: TRBV5-6; CDR3aa: CASSFRGTATEAFF; CDR3nt: TGTGCCAGCAGCTTCAGGGGGACAGCCACTGAAGCTTTCTTT
j_gene: TRBJ2-2; d_gene: -; abundance: -; v_gene: TRBV7-2; CDR3aa: CASSLGPGNTGELFF; CDR3nt: TGTGCCAGCAGCTTAGGTCCAGGGAACACCGGGGAGCTGTTTTTT
j_gene: TRBJ1-3; d_gene: TRBD1; abundance: once; v_gene: TRBV4-3; CDR3aa: CASSQARQGSRLSSGNTIYF; CDR3nt: TGCGCCAGCAGCCAAGCAAGACAGGGGTCCCGTCTAAGCTCTGGAAACACCATATATTTT
j_gene: TRBJ1-1; d_gene: -; abundance: -; v_gene: TRBV7-6; CDR3aa: CASSLGLQAGMNTEAFF; CDR3nt: TGTGCCAGCAGCTTAGGCTTACAGGCGGGGATGAACACTGAAGCTTTCTTT
j_gene: TRBJ2-3; d_gene: TRBD2; abundance: -; v_gene: TRBV29-1; CDR3aa: CSVEAGGPDTQYF; CDR3nt: TGCAGCGTTGAGGCGGGAGGGCCAGATACGCAGTATTTT
j_gene: TRBJ1-5; d_gene: TRBD1; abundance: -; v_gene: TRBV19; CDR3aa: CASSIWTGGQPQHF; CDR3nt: TGTGCCAGTAGTATTTGGACAGGGGGACAGCCCCAGCATTTT
j_gene: TRBJ1-2; d_gene: -; abundance: -; v_gene: TRBV30; CDR3aa: CAWNGPGIAYGYTF; CDR3nt: TGTGCCTGGAATGGACCGGGTATTGCCTATGGCTACACCTTC
j_gene: TRBJ2-7; d_gene: -; abundance: -; v_gene: TRBV6-5; CDR3aa: CASTPTGLLGEQYF; CDR3nt: TGTGCCAGCACCCCAACAGGGCTCCTTGGGGAGCAGTACTTC
j_gene: TRBJ1-2; d_gene: TRBD1; abundance: -; v_gene: TRBV5-1; CDR3aa: CASSSRQGEGRHYGYTF; CDR3nt: TGCGCCAGCAGCTCCCGACAGGGTGAAGGGCGGCACTATGGCTACACCTTC
j_gene: TRBJ2-2; d_gene: TRBD2; abundance: -; v_gene: TRBV10-3; CDR3aa: CAISDSGRDTGELFF; CDR3nt: TGTGCCATCAGTGATAGCGGGAGAGACACCGGGGAGCTGTTTTTT
j_gene: TRBJ2-2; d_gene: -; abundance: -; v_gene: TRBV5-1; CDR3aa: CASSRGDTTTGELFF; CDR3nt: TGCGCCAGCAGCAGGGGGGACACAACCACCGGGGAGCTGTTTTTT
j_gene: TRBJ1-5; d_gene: -; abundance: -; v_gene: TRBV4-1; CDR3aa: CASSQDPQFPNQPQHF; CDR3nt: TGCGCCAGCAGCCAAGATCCACAATTTCCCAATCAGCCCCAGCATTTT
j_gene: TRBJ1-3; d_gene: -; abundance: -; v_gene: TRBV23-1; CDR3aa: CASSQTGSGNTIYF; CDR3nt: TGCGCCAGCAGTCAAACAGGCTCTGGAAACACCATATATTTT
j_gene: TRBJ1-6; d_gene: -; abundance: -; v_gene: TRBV5-1; CDR3aa: CASSFRGDWDSPLHF; CDR3nt: TGCGCCAGCAGCTTCAGGGGAGATTGGGATTCACCCCTCCACTTT
j_gene: TRBJ1-4; d_gene: TRBD1; abundance: -; v_gene: TRBV10-3; CDR3aa: CAISGDRGNEKLFF; CDR3nt: TGTGCCATCAGTGGAGACAGGGGTAATGAAAAACTGTTTTTT
j_gene: TRBJ1-5; d_gene: -; abundance: -; v_gene: TRBV30; CDR3aa: CAWRGRADQPQHF; CDR3nt: TGTGCCTGGAGGGGACGGGCCGATCAGCCCCAGCATTTT
j_gene: TRBJ2-2; d_gene: TRBD1; abundance: -; v_gene: TRBV18; CDR3aa: CASSLGGTGATGELFF; CDR3nt: TGTGCCAGCTCACTTGGAGGGACAGGGGCAACCGGGGAGCTGTTTTTT
j_gene: TRBJ2-5; d_gene: TRBD2; abundance: once; v_gene: TRBV7-2; CDR3aa: CASSLGLAGGQETQYF; CDR3nt: TGTGCCAGCAGCTTAGGACTAGCGGGGGGGCAAGAGACCCAGTACTTC
j_gene: TRBJ2-1; d_gene: -; abundance: -; v_gene: TRBV4-1; CDR3aa: CASSQGSSYNEQFF; CDR3nt: TGCGCCAGCAGCCAGGGAAGCTCCTACAATGAGCAGTTCTTC
j_gene: TRBJ1-1; d_gene: -; abundance: -; v_gene: TRBV7-9; CDR3aa: CASSAPGRNTEAFF; CDR3nt: TGTGCCAGCAGCGCCCCAGGGCGGAACACTGAAGCTTTCTTT
j_gene: TRBJ2-5; d_gene: TRBD1; abundance: -; v_gene: TRBV5-6; CDR3aa: CASSHLLDREETQYF; CDR3nt: TGTGCCAGCAGCCACCTCCTGGACAGGGAGGAGACCCAGTACTTC
j_gene: TRBJ2-3; d_gene: -; abundance: -; v_gene: TRBV11-3; CDR3aa: CASSYSGFGTDTQYF; CDR3nt: TGTGCCAGCAGCTATTCGGGGTTCGGCACAGATACGCAGTATTTT
j_gene: TRBJ2-6; d_gene: -; abundance: -; v_gene: TRBV18; CDR3aa: CASSSRGGARSGANVLTF; CDR3nt: TGTGCCAGCTCATCACGAGGGGGGGCTCGCTCTGGGGCCAACGTCCTGACTTTC
j_gene: TRBJ2-5; d_gene: TRBD2; abundance: -; v_gene: TRBV19; CDR3aa: CASSLASGTGTNF; CDR3nt: TGTGCCAGTAGTCTGGCTAGCGGTACGGGAACGAACTTC
j_gene: TRBJ2-7; d_gene: TRBD1; abundance: once; v_gene: TRBV10-3; CDR3aa: CAIRRDSPFPEQYF; CDR3nt: TGTGCCATCAGGAGGGACAGTCCCTTCCCCGAGCAGTACTTC
j_gene: TRBJ1-4; d_gene: TRBD1; abundance: -; v_gene: TRBV14; CDR3aa: CASSQDKKQGNLEEKLFF; CDR3nt: TGTGCCAGCAGCCAAGATAAAAAACAGGGGAACCTTGAGGAAAAACTGTTTTTT
j_gene: TRBJ1-5; d_gene: -; abundance: -; v_gene: TRBV5-1; CDR3aa: CASSLGLTGDQPQHF; CDR3nt: TGCGCCAGCAGCTTGGGTTTAACGGGTGATCAGCCCCAGCATTTT
j_gene: TRBJ1-5; d_gene: -; abundance: -; v_gene: TRBV21-1; CDR3aa: CASSKVAGNQPQHF; CDR3nt: TGTGCCAGCAGCAAAGTGGCAGGGAATCAGCCCCAGCATTTT
j_gene: TRBJ2-1; d_gene: TRBD1; abundance: -; v_gene: TRBV7-4; CDR3aa: CASSLRTGQFYNEQFF; CDR3nt: TGTGCCAGCAGCTTAAGGACAGGGCAATTCTACAATGAGCAGTTCTTC
j_gene: TRBJ2-7; d_gene: -; abundance: once; v_gene: TRBV7-2; CDR3aa: CASSLRTAYEQYF; CDR3nt: TGTGCCAGCAGCTTAAGAACGGCCTACGAGCAGTACTTC
j_gene: TRBJ2-5; d_gene: -; abundance: -; v_gene: TRBV21-1; CDR3aa: CASSKGQYPETQYF; CDR3nt: TGTGCCAGCAGCAAAGGACAGTATCCAGAGACCCAGTACTTC
j_gene: TRBJ2-2; d_gene: TRBD2; abundance: -; v_gene: TRBV11-2; CDR3aa: CASSLDPGGGDTGELFF; CDR3nt: TGTGCCAGCAGCTTAGATCCTGGCGGGGGGGACACCGGGGAGCTGTTTTTT
j_gene: TRBJ2-5; d_gene: -; abundance: -; v_gene: TRBV7-6; CDR3aa: CASSFGQTETQYF; CDR3nt: TGTGCCAGCAGCTTCGGACAAACAGAGACCCAGTACTTC
j_gene: TRBJ1-5; d_gene: TRBD1; abundance: -; v_gene: TRBV4-1; CDR3aa: CASSQRQGISNQPQHF; CDR3nt: TGCGCCAGCAGCCAGCGACAGGGAATTAGCAATCAGCCCCAGCATTTT